These T cell receptor beta chains were read from a single sample in a study of T cell repertoires in cytomegalovirus infection. TCRdb re-called the reads with MiXCR, one entry per CDR3 protein. The sample holds about 180,000 distinct CDR3 sequences, 14% seen once. The sample consisted of PBMCs. These TCRs come from a human donor in good health (CMV status not recorded). Some clones in this sample may be carry-over from other donors' samples. The CDR3 runs from the conserved cysteine through the conserved F or W. Fields, in order: clone size, V gene, J gene, D gene, CDR3 DNA, CDR3 protein. A D gene is named only where the DNA matches it firmly. The size of a clone is reported for some rows only, either as once, few or many, or as a class for expanded clones.

many	TRBV18	TRBJ1-5	TRBD1	TGTGCCAGCTCACAGGGGGCGGGGGATCAGCCCCAGCATTTT	CASSQGAGDQPQHF
NA	TRBV2	TRBJ2-1	TRBD2	TGTGCCAGCCTCGACCGGGGCAGGCGGGGGGATGAGCAGTTCTTC	CASLDRGRRGDEQFF
few	TRBV4-3	TRBJ1-2	TRBD1	TGCGCCAGCAGCCAAGATCCGCCAACAGGGGGGGGAAACTATGGCTACACCTTC	CASSQDPPTGGGNYGYTF
NA	TRBV29-1	TRBJ1-3	NA	TGCAGCGTTGCGGTGGGGGCTGGAAACACCATATATTTT	CSVAVGAGNTIYF
NA	TRBV6-2/TRBV6-3	TRBJ1-1	NA	TGTGCCAGCACGTCCGACAGGACGCGAGGAGCTTTCTTT	CASTSDRTRGAFF
NA	TRBV7-2	TRBJ2-7	NA	TGTGCCAGCAGCTTAGCGGGAGGAGTCTACAAGCAGTACTTC	CASSLAGGVYKQYF
many	TRBV7-8	TRBJ1-5	NA	TGTGCCAGCAGCGACGGGACCCTCCAGCATTTT	CASSDGTLQHF
NA	TRBV20-1	TRBJ2-3	NA	TGCAGTGCTAGAGCAGGCTCCATCACAGATACGCAGTATTTT	CSARAGSITDTQYF
many	TRBV25-1	TRBJ1-6	TRBD1	TGTGCCAGCCTGGCTCCCGAGGGACAGGAGGATTCACCCCTCCACTTT	CASLAPEGQEDSPLHF
many	TRBV5-5	TRBJ2-7	TRBD1	TGTGCCAGCAGCCCCTCCGGGACAGGGGTTTACGAGCAGTACTTC	CASSPSGTGVYEQYF
many	TRBV7-3	TRBJ2-5	NA	TGTGCCAGCAGCCTAAGACAAGAGACCCAGTACTTC	CASSLRQETQYF
few	TRBV4-1	TRBJ1-1	NA	TGCGCCAGCAGCCAAGGGAGAGCCCAGGTTAACACTGAAGCTTTCTTT	CASSQGRAQVNTEAFF
many	TRBV7-2	TRBJ2-3	NA	TGTGCCAGCTTCGTTCCCCCCAGGCAGTATTTT	CASFVPPRQYF
few	TRBV28	TRBJ1-2	TRBD1	TGTGCCAGCAGTTTACTGACAGGGACGGATGGCTACACCTTC	CASSLLTGTDGYTF
NA	TRBV29-1	TRBJ2-1	TRBD2	TGCAGCGTTGATAAACGGCTAGCGGGGGTGAGTGAGCAGTTCTTC	CSVDKRLAGVSEQFF
many	TRBV7-3	TRBJ2-5	TRBD2	TGTGCCAGCGGGAGGGATAGCGGGACCCAGTACTTC	CASGRDSGTQYF
NA	TRBV15	TRBJ1-2	NA	TGTGCTCTCAACGGCGGCGCGCGTGGTTCCCATCGTGGCTACACCTTC	CALNGGARGSHRGYTF
many	TRBV7-2	TRBJ2-1	NA	TGTGCCAGCAGCTTAGCACACTCCAATGAGCAGTTCTTC	CASSLAHSNEQFF